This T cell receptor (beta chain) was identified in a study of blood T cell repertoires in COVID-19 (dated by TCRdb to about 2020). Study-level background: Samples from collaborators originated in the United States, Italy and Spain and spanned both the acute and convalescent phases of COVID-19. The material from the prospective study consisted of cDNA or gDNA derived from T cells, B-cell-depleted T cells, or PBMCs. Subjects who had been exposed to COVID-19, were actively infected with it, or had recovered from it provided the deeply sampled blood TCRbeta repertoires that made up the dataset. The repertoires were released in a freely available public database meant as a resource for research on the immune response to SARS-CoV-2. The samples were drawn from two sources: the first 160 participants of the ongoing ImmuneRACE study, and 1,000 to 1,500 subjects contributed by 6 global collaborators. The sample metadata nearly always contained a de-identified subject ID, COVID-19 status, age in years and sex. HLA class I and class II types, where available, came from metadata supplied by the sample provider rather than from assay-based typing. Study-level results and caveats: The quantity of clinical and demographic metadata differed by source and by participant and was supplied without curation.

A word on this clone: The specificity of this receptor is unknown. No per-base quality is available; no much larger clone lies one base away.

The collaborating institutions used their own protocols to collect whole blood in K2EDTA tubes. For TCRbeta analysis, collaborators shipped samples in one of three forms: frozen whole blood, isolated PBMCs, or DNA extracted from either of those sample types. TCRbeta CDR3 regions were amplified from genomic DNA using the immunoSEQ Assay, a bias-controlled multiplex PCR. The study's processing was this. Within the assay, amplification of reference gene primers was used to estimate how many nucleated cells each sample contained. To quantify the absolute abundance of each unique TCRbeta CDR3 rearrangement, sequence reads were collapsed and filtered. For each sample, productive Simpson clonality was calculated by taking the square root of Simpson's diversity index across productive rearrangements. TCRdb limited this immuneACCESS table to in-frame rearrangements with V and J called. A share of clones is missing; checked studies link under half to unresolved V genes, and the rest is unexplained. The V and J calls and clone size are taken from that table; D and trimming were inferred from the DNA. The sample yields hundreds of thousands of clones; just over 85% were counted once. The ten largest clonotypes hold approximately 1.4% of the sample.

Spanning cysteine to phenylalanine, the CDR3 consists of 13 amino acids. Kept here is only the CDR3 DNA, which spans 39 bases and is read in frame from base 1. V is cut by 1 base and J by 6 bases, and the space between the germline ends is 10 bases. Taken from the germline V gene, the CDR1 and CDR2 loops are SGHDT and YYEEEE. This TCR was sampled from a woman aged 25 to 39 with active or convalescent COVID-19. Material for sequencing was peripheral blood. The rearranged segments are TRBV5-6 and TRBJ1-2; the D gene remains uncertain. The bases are TGTGCCAGCAGCTTGACCGCCCCGGATGGCTACACCTTC. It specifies CASSLTAPDGYTF.